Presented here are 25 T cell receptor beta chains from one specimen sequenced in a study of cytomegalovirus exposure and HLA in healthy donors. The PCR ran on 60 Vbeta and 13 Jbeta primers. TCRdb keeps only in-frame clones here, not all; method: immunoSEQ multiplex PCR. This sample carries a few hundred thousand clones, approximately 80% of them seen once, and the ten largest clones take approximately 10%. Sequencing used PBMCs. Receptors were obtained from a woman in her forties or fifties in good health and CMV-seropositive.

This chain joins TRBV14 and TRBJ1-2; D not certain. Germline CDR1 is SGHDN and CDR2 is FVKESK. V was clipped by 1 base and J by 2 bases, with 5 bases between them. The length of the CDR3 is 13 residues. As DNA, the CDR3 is TGTGCCAGCAGCCAAGCACGGAACTATGGCTACACCTTC. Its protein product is CASSQARNYGYTF. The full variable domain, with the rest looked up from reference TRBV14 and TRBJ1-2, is EAGVTQFPSHSVIEKGQTVTLRCDPISGHDNLYWYRRVMGKEIKFLLHFVKESKQDESGMPNNRFLAERTGGTYSTLKVQPAELEDSGVYFCASSQARNYGYTFGSGTRLTVV.

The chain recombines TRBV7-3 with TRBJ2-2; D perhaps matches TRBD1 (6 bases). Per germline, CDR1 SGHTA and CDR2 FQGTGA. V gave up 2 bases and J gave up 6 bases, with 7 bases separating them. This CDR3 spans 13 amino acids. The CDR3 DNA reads TGTGCCAGCAGCTTAGAGGGGGCCGGGGAGCTGTTTTTT. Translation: CASSLEGAGELFF.

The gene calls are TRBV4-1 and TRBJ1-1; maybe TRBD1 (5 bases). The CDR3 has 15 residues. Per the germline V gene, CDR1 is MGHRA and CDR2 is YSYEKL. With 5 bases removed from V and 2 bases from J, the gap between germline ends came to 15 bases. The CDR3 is CASSVSKGSNTEAFF. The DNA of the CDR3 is TGCGCCAGCAGCGTAAGCAAGGGGTCCAACACTGAAGCTTTCTTT.

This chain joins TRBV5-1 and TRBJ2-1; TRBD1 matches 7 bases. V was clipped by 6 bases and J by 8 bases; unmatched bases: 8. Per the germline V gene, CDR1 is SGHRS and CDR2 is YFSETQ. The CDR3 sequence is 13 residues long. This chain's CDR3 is CASNRQGTDEQFF. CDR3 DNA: TGCGCCAGCAACCGACAGGGTACCGATGAGCAGTTCTTC. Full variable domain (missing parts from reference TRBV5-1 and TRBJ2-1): KAGVTQTPRYLIKTRGQQVTLSCSPISGHRSVSWYQQTPGQGLQFLFEYFSETQRNKGNFPGRFSGRQFSNSRSEMNVSTLELGDSALYLCASNRQGTDEQFFGPGTRLTVL.

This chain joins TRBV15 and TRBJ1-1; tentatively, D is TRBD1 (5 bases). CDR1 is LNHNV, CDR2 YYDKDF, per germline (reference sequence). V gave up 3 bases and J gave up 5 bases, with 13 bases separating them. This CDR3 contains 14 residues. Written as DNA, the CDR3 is TGTGCCACCAGCAGTGGTCAGCGGGGGACTGAAGCTTTCTTT. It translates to CATSSGQRGTEAFF.

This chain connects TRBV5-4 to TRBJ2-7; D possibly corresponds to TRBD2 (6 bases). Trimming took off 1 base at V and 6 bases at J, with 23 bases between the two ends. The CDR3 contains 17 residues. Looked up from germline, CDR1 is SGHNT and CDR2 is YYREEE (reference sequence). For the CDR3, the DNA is TGTGCCAGCAGCTTGTCCTCCCTACCGTGGGGGGAACGCGAGCAGTACTTC. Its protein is CASSLSSLPWGEREQYF.

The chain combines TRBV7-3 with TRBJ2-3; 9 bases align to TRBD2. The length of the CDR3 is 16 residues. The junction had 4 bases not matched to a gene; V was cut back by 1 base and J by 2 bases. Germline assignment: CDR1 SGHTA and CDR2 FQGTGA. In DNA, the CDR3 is TGTGCCAGCAGCTTAAACCCTAGCGGGGTCACAGATACGCAGTATTTT. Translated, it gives CASSLNPSGVTDTQYF.

CDR3: CASSLGGGRDTQYF. The CDR3 nucleotides are TGTGCCAGCAGCTTAGGCGGGGGGCGGGATACGCAGTATTTT. The chain combines TRBV11-2 with TRBJ2-3; 8 bases match TRBD2. Germline values: CDR1 SGHAT, CDR2 FQNNGV. Trimming cost V 1 base and J 6 bases; bases outside gene matches: 3. The CDR3 is 14 residues long.

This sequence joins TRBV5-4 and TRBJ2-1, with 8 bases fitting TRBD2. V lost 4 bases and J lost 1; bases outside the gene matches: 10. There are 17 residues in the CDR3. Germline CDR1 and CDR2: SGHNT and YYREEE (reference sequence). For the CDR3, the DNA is TGTGCCAGCAGCCCGGGGGGGGCGCGGGTTTCCTACAATGAGCAGTTCTTC. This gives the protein CASSPGGARVSYNEQFF.

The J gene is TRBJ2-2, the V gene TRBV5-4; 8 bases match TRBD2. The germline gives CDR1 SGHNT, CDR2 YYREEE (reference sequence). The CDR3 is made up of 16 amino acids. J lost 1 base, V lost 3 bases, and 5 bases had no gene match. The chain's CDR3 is CASSSEAGENTGELFF. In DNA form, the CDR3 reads TGTGCCAGCAGCTCTGAAGCGGGGGAGAACACCGGGGAGCTGTTTTTT.

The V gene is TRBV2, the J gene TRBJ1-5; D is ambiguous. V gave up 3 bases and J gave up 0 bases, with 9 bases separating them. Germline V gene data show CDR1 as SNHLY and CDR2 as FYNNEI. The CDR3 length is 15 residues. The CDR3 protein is CASSDLQYSNQPQHF. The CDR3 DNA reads TGTGCCAGCAGTGATTTGCAGTATAGCAATCAGCCCCAGCATTTT.

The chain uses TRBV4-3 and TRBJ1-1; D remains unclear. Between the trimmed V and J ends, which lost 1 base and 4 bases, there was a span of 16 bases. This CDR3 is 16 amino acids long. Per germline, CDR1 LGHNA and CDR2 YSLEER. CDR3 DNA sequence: TGCGCCAGCAGCCAAGTCGGGGATACACCGATCACTGAAGCTTTCTTT. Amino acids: CASSQVGDTPITEAFF.

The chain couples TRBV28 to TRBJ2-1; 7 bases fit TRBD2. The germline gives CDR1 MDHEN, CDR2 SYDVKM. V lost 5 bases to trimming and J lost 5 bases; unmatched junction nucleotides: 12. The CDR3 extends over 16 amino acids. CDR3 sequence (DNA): TGTGCCAGCAGTCCCCCATCAGCCGGGACTAACAATGAGCAGTTCTTC. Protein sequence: CASSPPSAGTNNEQFF. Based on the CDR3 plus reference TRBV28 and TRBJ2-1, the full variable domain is DVKVTQSSRYLVKRTGEKVFLECVQDMDHENMFWYRQDPGLGLRLIYFSYDVKMKEKGDIPEGYSVSREKKERFSLILESASTNQTSMYLCASSPPSAGTNNEQFFGPGTRLTVL.

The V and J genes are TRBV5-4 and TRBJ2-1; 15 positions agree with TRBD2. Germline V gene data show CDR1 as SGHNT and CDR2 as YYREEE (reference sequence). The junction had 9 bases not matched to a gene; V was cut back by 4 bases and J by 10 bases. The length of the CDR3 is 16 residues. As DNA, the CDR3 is TGTGCCAGCAGCCTCGGGGGGACTAGCGGGGGGCCGGAGCAGTTCTTC. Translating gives CASSLGGTSGGPEQFF.

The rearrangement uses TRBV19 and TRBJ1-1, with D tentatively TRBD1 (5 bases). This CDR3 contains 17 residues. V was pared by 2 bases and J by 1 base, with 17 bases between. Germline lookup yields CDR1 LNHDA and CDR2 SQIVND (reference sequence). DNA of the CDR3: TGTGCCAGTAGTATACAAGAAACCCTCAGGGCGAACACTGAAGCTTTCTTT. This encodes CASSIQETLRANTEAFF.

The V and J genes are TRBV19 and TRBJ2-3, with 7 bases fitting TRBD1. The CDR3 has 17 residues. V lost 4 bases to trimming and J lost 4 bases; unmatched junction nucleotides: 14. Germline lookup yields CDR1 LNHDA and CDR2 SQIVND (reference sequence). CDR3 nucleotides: TGTGCCAGTAGTAGGGGACACAGGGGATCGGTCGCAGATACGCAGTATTTT. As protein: CASSRGHRGSVADTQYF.

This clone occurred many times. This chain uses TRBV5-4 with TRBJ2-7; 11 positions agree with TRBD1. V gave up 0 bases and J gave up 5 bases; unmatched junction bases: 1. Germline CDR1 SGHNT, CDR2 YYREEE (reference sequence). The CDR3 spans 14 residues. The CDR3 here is CASSLGTGGNEQYF. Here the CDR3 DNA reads TGTGCCAGCAGCTTGGGGACAGGGGGCAACGAGCAGTACTTC. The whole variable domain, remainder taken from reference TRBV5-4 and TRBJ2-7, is ETGVTQSPTHLIKTRGQQVTLRCSSQSGHNTVSWYQQALGQGPQFIFQYYREEENGRGNFPPRFSGLQFPNYSSELNVNALELDDSALYLCASSLGTGGNEQYFGPGTRLTVT.

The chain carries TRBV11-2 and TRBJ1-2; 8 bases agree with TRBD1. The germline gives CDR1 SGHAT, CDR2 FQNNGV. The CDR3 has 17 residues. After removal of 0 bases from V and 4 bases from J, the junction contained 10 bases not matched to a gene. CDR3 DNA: TGTGCCAGCAGCTTAGATCGCGGGACAGGCATTTCCTATGGCTACACCTTC. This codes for CASSLDRGTGISYGYTF. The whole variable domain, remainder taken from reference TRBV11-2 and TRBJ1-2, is EAGVAQSPRYKIIEKRQSVAFWCNPISGHATLYWYQQILGQGPKLLIQFQNNGVVDDSQLPKDRFSAERLKGVDSTLKIQPAKLEDSAVYLCASSLDRGTGISYGYTFGSGTRLTVV.

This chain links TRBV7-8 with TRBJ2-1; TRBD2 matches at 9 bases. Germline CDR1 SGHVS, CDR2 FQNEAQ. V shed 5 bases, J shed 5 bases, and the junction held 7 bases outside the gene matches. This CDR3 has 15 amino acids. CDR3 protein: CASSPGLATNNEQFF. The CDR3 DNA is TGTGCCAGCAGCCCGGGACTAGCTACCAACAATGAGCAGTTCTTC.

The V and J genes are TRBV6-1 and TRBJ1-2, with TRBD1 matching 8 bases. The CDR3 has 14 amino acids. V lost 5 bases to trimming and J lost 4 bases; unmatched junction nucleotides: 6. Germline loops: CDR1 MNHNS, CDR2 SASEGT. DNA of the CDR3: TGTGCCAGCAGTACCTCCGGGACAGGCTATGGCTACACCTTC. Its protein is CASSTSGTGYGYTF.

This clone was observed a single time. In DNA form, the CDR3 reads TGTGCCAGCAGCCCTCAGACAGGGGAAGGCTACACCTTC. Its protein is CASSPQTGEGYTF. This chain connects TRBV7-9 to TRBJ1-2, with TRBD1 identical over 8 bases. Unmatched junction bases numbered 7, after V lost 5 bases and J lost 8 bases. The germline gives CDR1 SEHNR, CDR2 FQNEAQ (reference sequence). CDR3 length: 13 amino acids. Based on the CDR3 plus reference TRBV7-9 and TRBJ1-2, the full variable domain is DTGVSQNPRHKITKRGQNVTFRCDPISEHNRLYWYRQTLGQGPEFLTYFQNEAQLEKSRLLSDRFSAERPKGSFSTLEIQRTEQGDSAMYLCASSPQTGEGYTFGSGTRLTVV.

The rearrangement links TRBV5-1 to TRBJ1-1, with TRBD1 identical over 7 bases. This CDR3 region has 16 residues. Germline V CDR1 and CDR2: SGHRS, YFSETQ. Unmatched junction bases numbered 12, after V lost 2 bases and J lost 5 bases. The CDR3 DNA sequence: TGCGCCAGCAGCTTAACCCAAGGGGGCCGCGCTACTGAAGCTTTCTTT. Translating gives CASSLTQGGRATEAFF.

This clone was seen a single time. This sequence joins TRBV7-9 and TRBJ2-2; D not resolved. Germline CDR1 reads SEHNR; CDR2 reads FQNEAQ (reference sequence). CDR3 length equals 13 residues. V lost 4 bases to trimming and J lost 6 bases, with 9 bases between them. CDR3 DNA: TGTGCCAGCAGCTCCCCGCAGGCCGGGGAGCTGTTTTTT. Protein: CASSSPQAGELFF.

The CDR3 DNA reads as TGCACCAGCAGCCAAGATGCCCCAGGCGATGGTGGCTACACCTTC. Encoded protein: CTSSQDAPGDGGYTF. The genes are TRBV1 and TRBJ1-2; the table's D call of TRBD1 was not tested on the DNA. TRBV1 is a known pseudogene. The CDR3 sequence is 15 residues long.

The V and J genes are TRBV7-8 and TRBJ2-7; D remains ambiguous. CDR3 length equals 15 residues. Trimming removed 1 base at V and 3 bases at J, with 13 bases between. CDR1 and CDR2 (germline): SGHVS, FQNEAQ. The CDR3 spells CASSLDVVSGYEQYF. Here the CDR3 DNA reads TGTGCCAGCAGCTTAGACGTGGTCAGTGGCTACGAGCAGTACTTC.